The 15 T cell receptor beta chains in this list originate from one sample, sequenced in a study of blood T cell repertoires in COVID-19. Sequenced by immunoSEQ multiplex PCR; TCRdb stores in-frame clones only, minus some. This table holds 300,000 to 400,000 clones, 70% to 90% found once. The sequenced material came from PBMCs or T cells enriched from blood (not recorded which). These receptors came from a woman in her thirties with acute COVID-19.

The genes are TRBV7-2 and TRBJ1-3; a weak D match, TRBD1 (5 bases). Per germline, CDR1 SGHTA and CDR2 FQGNSA. CDR3 length: 16 residues. V was pared by 1 base and J by 3 bases, with 13 bases between. The CDR3 loop is CASSLEPRVRGNTIYF. The DNA of the CDR3 is TGTGCCAGCAGCTTAGAGCCCAGGGTGCGTGGAAACACCATATATTTT.

This chain uses TRBV21-1 with TRBJ2-2; the table's D call of TRBD2 was not tested on the DNA. TRBV21-1 is annotated as a pseudogene. The CDR3 totals 18 residues. CDR3: CASSKARRGGRDTGELFF. The CDR3, as DNA: TGTGCCAGCAGCAAAGCAAGGCGGGGGGGCCGGGACACCGGGGAGCTGTTTTTT.

This chain connects TRBV18 to TRBJ2-3; 9 positions agree with TRBD1. Germline V gene sequence: CDR1 KGHSH, CDR2 LQKENI. CDR3 size: 17 residues. V was pared by 0 bases and J by 0 bases, with 4 bases of the junction left unmatched. CDR3 sequence reads: CASSPPSGTGSTDTQYF. In DNA, the CDR3 is TGTGCCAGCTCACCACCGAGCGGGACAGGGAGCACAGATACGCAGTATTTT. Full variable domain (outside the CDR3, taken from reference TRBV18 and TRBJ2-3): NAGVMQNPRHLVRRRGQEARLRCSPMKGHSHVYWYRQLPEEGLKFMVYLQKENIIDESGMPKERFSAEFPKEGPSILRIQQVVRGDSAAYFCASSPPSGTGSTDTQYFGPGTRLTVL.

CDR3 residues: CASSLFQGWSTDTQYF. The CDR3 nucleotides read TGTGCCAGCAGCTTATTCCAGGGTTGGAGCACAGATACGCAGTATTTT. This chain links TRBV7-9 with TRBJ2-3; perhaps TRBD1 as D (5 bases). V was cut by 2 bases and J by 0 bases, with 12 bases left in between. This CDR3 has 16 amino acids. CDR1 and CDR2 from the germline V gene are SEHNR and FQNEAQ (reference sequence).

Here the CDR3 reads CASSMYSLSGNTIYF. CDR3 bases: TGTGCCAGTAGTATGTACAGTCTAAGTGGAAACACCATATATTTT. The chain recombines TRBV19 with TRBJ1-3; D remains unclear. The V end was cut by 3 bases, the J end by 3 bases, with 12 bases between. The germline gives CDR1 LNHDA, CDR2 SQIVND (reference sequence). This CDR3 spans 15 amino acids.

The chain is built from TRBV21-1 and TRBJ1-1; the table's D call TRBD1 went unverified against the DNA. TRBV21-1 is classified as a pseudogene. This CDR3 is built from 19 residues. This chain's CDR3 is CASSTGDLRGLKGDTEAFF. CDR3 sequence (DNA): TGTGCCAGCAGCACGGGGGACCTCAGGGGGCTGAAGGGCGACACTGAAGCTTTCTTT.

This chain joins TRBV28 and TRBJ2-1; TRBD2 matches at 9 bases. The CDR3 loop spans 14 amino acids. Trimming at V came to 10 bases and at J to 0 bases, leaving 4 bases not matched to a gene. Germline-derived CDR1 and CDR2 are MDHEN and SYDVKM. The CDR3 spells CATQRGDSYNEQFF. CDR3 coding DNA: TGTGCCACCCAGCGGGGGGACTCCTACAATGAGCAGTTCTTC.

The table lists this clone with a count of one. V gene TRBV7-2 combines with J gene TRBJ1-4; a possible D gene is TRBD1 (6 bases). With 2 bases removed from V and 5 bases from J, the gap between germline ends came to 12 bases. Per the germline V gene, CDR1 is SGHTA and CDR2 is FQGNSA. CDR3 size: 15 residues. CDR3 nucleotides: TGTGCCAGCAGCTTATTGAAGGGGGGGAATGAAAAACTGTTTTTT. Translating gives CASSLLKGGNEKLFF.

The chain links TRBV20-1 to TRBJ1-1; D possibly corresponds to TRBD1 (5 bases). V was trimmed by 3 bases and J by 1 base, leaving 6 bases between them. Germline lookup yields CDR1 DFQATT and CDR2 SNEGSKA (reference sequence). This CDR3 has 12 amino acids. The CDR3, as DNA: TGCAGTGCTAGTGACAGGAACACTGAAGCTTTCTTT. It is translated as CSASDRNTEAFF.

Points on this clone: A read error may account for a junction end that differs from germline. J is TRBJ2-7 and V is TRBV6-5; TRBD1 is a possible D gene (6 bases). The CDR3 is 10 amino acids. From germline, CDR1 is MNHEY and CDR2 SVGAGI. CDR3 DNA sequence: TGCGCCACAGGGTCCTACGAGCAGTACTTC. Encoded protein: CATGSYEQYF.

The CDR3 DNA sequence: TGCGCCAGCAGTGAAACACAGGGTTTTGCAGATACGCAGTATTTT. It codes for CASSETQGFADTQYF. This chain links TRBV10-2 with TRBJ2-3; tentative D call: TRBD1 (6 bases). V lost 3 bases and J lost 4, with 14 bases in between. CDR3 size: 15 residues. Germline V gene sequence: CDR1 WSHSY, CDR2 SAAADI.

This sequence joins TRBV6-7 and TRBJ1-4, with D perhaps TRBD1 (6 bases). TRBV6-7 is treated as an ORF (open reading frame) with a function not yet certain. Trimming cost V 2 bases and J 17 bases, with 24 bases left between them. The CDR3 covers 15 residues. CDR3 amino acids: CASSYPRDIQTTCFF. The DNA of the CDR3 is TGTGCCAGCAGTTACCCCCGGGACATCCAAACGACGTGTTTTTTT.

The chain has TRBV2 and TRBJ1-1; D is undetermined. The germline V gene encodes CDR1 SNHLY and CDR2 FYNNEI. V lost 3 bases, J lost 11 bases, and 4 bases lay in between. The CDR3 has 9 residues. The CDR3 DNA reads TGTGCCAGCAGTGACAGGGCTTTCTTT. Protein sequence: CASSDRAFF.

The CDR3 protein is CSAGGSYEQYF. The CDR3 nucleotides read TGCAGTGCTGGCGGTTCCTACGAGCAGTACTTC. This sequence joins TRBV20-1 and TRBJ2-7; D unclear. The V gene's germline CDR1 is DFQATT and CDR2 SNEGSKA (reference sequence). CDR3 length: 11 amino acids. V shed 5 bases and J shed 1 base, with 6 bases lying between them.

The genes are TRBV6-2 or TRBV6-3 and TRBJ2-7; TRBD2 matches 12 bases. Germline CDR1 reads MNHEY; CDR2 reads SVGEGT. The CDR3 consists of 14 residues. V trimming: 6 bases; J trimming: 4 bases; junction bases outside the gene matches: 4. The CDR3 here is CASSSTSGGYEQYF. CDR3 nucleotide sequence: TGTGCCAGCAGCTCAACTAGCGGGGGGTACGAGCAGTACTTC.